Presented here are 5 T cell receptor beta chains from one specimen sequenced in a study of blood T cell repertoires in COVID-19. The data were produced by immunoSEQ multiplex PCR, yet TCRdb's version contains in-frame clones alone and is incomplete. This repertoire shows 9,000 to 10,000 clones, around 78% found once; its top ten account for approximately 37%. Sequences were obtained from peripheral blood. The receptors derive from a human donor in a cohort sampled during active COVID-19.

The genes are TRBV24-1 and TRBJ2-7; TRBD1 aligns across 7 bases. CDR3 length: 13 amino acids. V lost 9 bases to trimming and J lost 7 bases; unmatched junction nucleotides: 11. Germline V gives CDR1 KGHDR, CDR2 SFDVKD. The CDR3 bases are TGTGCCACCTCGGGACAGCCACCGTGGGAGCAGTACTTC. As protein: CATSGQPPWEQYF.

The chain links TRBV6-5 to TRBJ2-1; a weak D match, TRBD1 (5 bases). Trimming shortened V by 1 base and J by 8 bases, and 12 bases separated the two germline ends. CDR1 is MNHEY and CDR2 is SVGAGI in the germline V gene. CDR3 length: 14 residues. The chain's CDR3 is CASSYFGQGDEQFF. The CDR3 nucleotides read TGTGCCAGCAGTTACTTCGGGCAGGGTGATGAGCAGTTCTTC.

The rearrangement joins TRBV18 to TRBJ2-1, with D possibly matching TRBD1 (6 bases). The CDR3 has 15 amino acids. CDR1 is KGHSH and CDR2 is LQKENI in the germline V gene. Trimming removed 4 bases from V and 2 bases from J, with 12 bases in between. The CDR3 region has the DNA TGTGCCAGCTCACTTACCGGGACACCCTACAATGAGCAGTTCTTC. Amino acid sequence: CASSLTGTPYNEQFF. Looking up the rest from reference TRBV18 and TRBJ2-1 gives the full variable domain: NAGVMQNPRHLVRRRGQEARLRCSPMKGHSHVYWYRQLPEEGLKFMVYLQKENIIDESGMPKERFSAEFPKEGPSILRIQQVVRGDSAAYFCASSLTGTPYNEQFFGPGTRLTVL.

This chain joins TRBV7-5 and TRBJ2-7; TRBD1 reflects the table's D call only, with no check against the DNA. TRBV7-5 is a pseudogene segment. CDR3 length: 17 residues. The CDR3 loop reads CARSLVRRTGPSYEQYF. CDR3 bases: TGTGCCAGAAGCTTAGTCCGCCGGACAGGTCCCTCCTACGAGCAGTACTTC.

The CDR3 loop is CASSLQGRGAANEKLFF. CDR3 DNA sequence: TGTGCCAGCAGCCTCCAGGGCAGGGGTGCGGCTAATGAAAAACTGTTTTTT. The rearrangement uses TRBV9 and TRBJ1-4; maybe TRBD1 (6 bases). Trimming cost V 4 bases and J 3 bases, with 19 bases left between them. This CDR3 spans 17 amino acids. The germline gives CDR1 SGDLS, CDR2 YYNGEE. Based on the CDR3 plus reference TRBV9 and TRBJ1-4, the full variable domain is DSGVTQTPKHLITATGQRVTLRCSPRSGDLSVYWYQQSLDQGLQFLIQYYNGEERAKGNILERFSAQQFPDLHSELNLSSLELGDSALYFCASSLQGRGAANEKLFFGSGTQLSVL.